One sample yielded the 16 T cell receptor beta chains listed below, sequenced in a study of T cells in Graves' hyperthyroidism and ophthalmopathy. Amplified regions were TCR beta CDR3 sequences from RNA transcripts. The primer set for the first-round RT-PCR of the TCR CDR3 was HTBI. One entry per CDR3 protein results from TCRdb running MiXCR on the multiplex PCR reads. The table records fewer than 550,000 distinct CDR3 sequences, roughly a quarter of them present only once. The sequencing sample was made of blood. Receptors were obtained from a woman aged 25 to 39 with Graves' ophthalmopathy.

This clonotype appeared many times. V and J are TRBV9 and TRBJ2-2; D is ambiguous. Per the germline V gene, CDR1 is SGDLS and CDR2 is YYNGEE. V lost 2 bases, J lost 3 bases, and 11 bases lay in between. The CDR3 is 15 residues long. CDR3 in DNA: TGTGCCAGCAGCGTTCGGGCAGGCGACACCGGGGAGCTGTTTTTT. Translation gives CASSVRAGDTGELFF.

This clonotype occurred many times. J is TRBJ1-1 and V is TRBV6-4, with TRBD1 identical over 7 bases. CDR3 length: 14 residues. Germline V lookup: CDR1 MRHNA, CDR2 SNTAGT. J was trimmed by 1 base and V by 3 bases; bases with no gene match: 2. The CDR3, as DNA: TGTGCCAGCAGTGAAGGGGACAGGAACACTGAAGCTTTCTTT. It encodes CASSEGDRNTEAFF.

The chain employs TRBV5-1 and TRBJ1-1; the match to TRBD1 covers 10 bases. The CDR3 has 16 residues. V trimming: 0 bases; J trimming: 5 bases; junction bases outside the gene matches: 7. Germline assignment: CDR1 SGHRS and CDR2 YFSETQ. The chain's CDR3 is CASSLVGDRGETEAFF. The CDR3 DNA is TGCGCCAGCAGCTTGGTAGGGGACAGGGGTGAGACTGAAGCTTTCTTT.

In this sample, this clonotype turned up many times. V gene TRBV29-1 combines with J gene TRBJ1-1; the D is unclear. V gave up 6 bases and J gave up 2 bases, with 16 bases separating them. Germline V gene lookup returns CDR1 SQVTM and CDR2 ANQGSEA. This CDR3 region has 14 residues. The CDR3, as DNA: TGCAGCGTCCTACCCGGAGACGGTAACACTGAAGCTTTCTTT. This codes for CSVLPGDGNTEAFF.

This clonotype was detected ten times or more. The chain employs TRBV3-1 and TRBJ2-5; 8 nucleotides agree with TRBD2. CDR1 is LGHDT and CDR2 is YNNKEL in the germline V gene (reference sequence). Trimming at V came to 2 bases and at J to 1 base, leaving 3 bases not matched to a gene. The CDR3 has 15 amino acids. The CDR3 sequence: CASSQYSGAQETQYF. In nucleotides, the CDR3 is TGTGCCAGCAGCCAATATAGCGGGGCCCAAGAGACCCAGTACTTC.

This clonotype was seen many times. The rearrangement joins TRBV12-3 or TRBV12-4 to TRBJ2-6; D possibly corresponds to TRBD1 (5 bases). V lost 6 bases and J 2 bases, leaving 14 bases between the germline ends. The CDR3 consists of 16 residues. In DNA form, the CDR3 reads TGTGCCAGCAGCTCCCTAGGGGTTCCTGGGGCCAACGTCCTGACTTTC. Translated, it gives CASSSLGVPGANVLTF.

In this sample, this clonotype turned up many times. The chain uses TRBV27 and TRBJ2-7, with 9 positions matching TRBD1. Trimming cost V 6 bases and J 0 bases; bases outside gene matches: 6. Per germline, CDR1 MNHEY and CDR2 SMNVEV (reference sequence). This CDR3 spans 15 amino acids. CDR3: CASRFGTGNSYEQYF. As DNA, the CDR3 is TGTGCCAGCAGGTTCGGGACAGGGAACTCCTACGAGCAGTACTTC.

There are many counts of this clonotype. This chain connects TRBV12-3 or TRBV12-4 to TRBJ2-1, with D tentatively TRBD1 (6 bases). This CDR3 has 15 amino acids. Deletions cut 3 bases from V and 3 bases from J, with 12 bases between. This CDR3 is CASSFPGAFYNEQFF. The CDR3, as DNA: TGTGCCAGCAGTTTCCCAGGGGCGTTCTACAATGAGCAGTTCTTC.

This clonotype was counted at least ten times. The rearrangement uses TRBV7-2 and TRBJ1-5, with 7 bases lining up with TRBD1. Germline V gives CDR1 SGHTA, CDR2 FQGNSA. V lost 2 bases, J lost 3 bases, and 4 bases stayed unmatched. The CDR3 is made up of 15 amino acids. The CDR3 DNA reads as TGTGCCAGCAGCTTATGGGACAGCAACAATCAGCCCCAGCATTTT. Its protein is CASSLWDSNNQPQHF.

This clonotype was observed at least ten times. This CDR3 reads CATGQGTYEQYF. The CDR3 bases are TGTGCCACGGGACAGGGAACTTACGAGCAGTACTTC. The chain links TRBV6-1 to TRBJ2-7; 9 nucleotides line up with TRBD1. The ends lost 10 bases at V and 4 bases at J; junction bases unmatched: 5. The germline gives CDR1 MNHNS, CDR2 SASEGT. This CDR3 spans 12 amino acids.

The chain couples TRBV6-1 to TRBJ2-5; D possibly matches TRBD1 or TRBD2 (5 bases each). V lost 7 bases to trimming and J lost 0 bases, with 15 bases between them. There are 15 residues in the CDR3. CDR1 MNHNS and CDR2 SASEGT come from the germline V gene. CDR3 protein: CASTWTRGDQETQYF. The CDR3 DNA sequence: TGTGCCAGCACCTGGACCCGAGGGGACCAAGAGACCCAGTACTTC.

This clonotype was seen a handful of times. The chain joins TRBV11-2 to TRBJ1-3; D not certain. The V and J ends lost 5 bases and 0 bases respectively, with 14 bases between them. The CDR3 is 16 amino acids. The germline gives CDR1 SGHAT, CDR2 FQNNGV. The CDR3, as DNA: TGTGCCAGCAGCCCTCAAATTGCAGACTCTGGAAACACCATATATTTT. Amino acid sequence: CASSPQIADSGNTIYF.

This clonotype was seen more than once but under ten times. The CDR3 DNA sequence: TGTGCCAGCAGTTACTCGCACAGGGGGGATGGCTACACCTTC. Amino acids: CASSYSHRGDGYTF. This chain links TRBV6-5 with TRBJ1-2, with TRBD1 matching 8 bases. This CDR3 region has 14 residues. The germline V gene encodes CDR1 MNHEY and CDR2 SVGAGI. Trimming cost V 0 bases and J 6 bases; bases outside gene matches: 3.

This clonotype was detected ten times or more. The chain is built from TRBV6-2 or TRBV6-3 and TRBJ1-6; TRBD1 matches at 9 bases. In germline, CDR1 is MNHEY, CDR2 SVGEGT. The CDR3 is 13 residues long. V lost 6 bases to trimming and J lost 7 bases; unmatched junction nucleotides: 1. CDR3 nucleotides: TGTGCCAGCAGAGGACAGGGGAATTCACCCCTCCACTTT. This translates into CASRGQGNSPLHF.

This clonotype showed up many times. This chain links TRBV28 with TRBJ2-2; 9 positions match TRBD1. Germline V gene sequence: CDR1 MDHEN, CDR2 SYDVKM. The V and J ends lost 4 bases and 3 bases, in that order; junction bases with no gene match: 9. This CDR3 is built from 17 residues. CDR3 sequence (DNA): TGTGCCAGCAGTTCGATCCGGACAGGGGAAGACACCGGGGAGCTGTTTTTT. Protein sequence: CASSSIRTGEDTGELFF.

This clonotype was counted ten times or more. The chain links TRBV20-1 to TRBJ2-6; D might be TRBD1 (5 bases). V shed 1 base and J shed 0 bases, with 16 bases lying between them. This CDR3 contains 18 residues. CDR1 is DFQATT, CDR2 SNEGSKA, per germline (reference sequence). In DNA form, the CDR3 reads TGCAGTGCTAGAGCCCTGGCAGGCAGGGACTCTGGGGCCAACGTCCTGACTTTC. It specifies CSARALAGRDSGANVLTF.